The clone carrying this T cell receptor (beta chain) was observed many times. Its matching antigen is unknown. The CDR3 covers 15 residues. V lost 4 bases to trimming and J lost 12 bases; unmatched junction nucleotides: 8. Looked up from germline, CDR1 is PRHDT and CDR2 is FYEKMQ (reference sequence). The sample is drawn from a study of T cells in Graves' hyperthyroidism and ophthalmopathy. On the study more broadly: Peripheral blood was taken when the disease was first diagnosed, before any treatment began.

The CDR3 regions of TCR beta were amplified from RNA transcripts. First-round RT-PCR with HTBI primers amplified the TCR CDR3 region. TCRdb re-derived calls from the multiplex PCR reads in MiXCR, one entry per CDR3 protein. The sample holds 400,000 or so distinct CDR3 sequences; around an eighth are singletons and the top ten take 28%. Overall study findings and caveats: Blood also contained most expanded thyroid clonotypes above 0.001.

Clinicians diagnosed patients from clinical symptoms, serum thyroxine and TRAb, thyroid ultrasound and orbital computed tomography. This TCR was recovered from a man aged 45-65 years with Graves' ophthalmopathy. J is TRBJ2-1 and V is TRBV13; 14 bases agree with TRBD2. Material for sequencing was blood. CDR3 DNA: TGTGCCAGCAGCTCTGGGACTAGCGGGAGAAGTTCGCAGTTCTTC. Its translation: CASSSGTSGRSSQFF.